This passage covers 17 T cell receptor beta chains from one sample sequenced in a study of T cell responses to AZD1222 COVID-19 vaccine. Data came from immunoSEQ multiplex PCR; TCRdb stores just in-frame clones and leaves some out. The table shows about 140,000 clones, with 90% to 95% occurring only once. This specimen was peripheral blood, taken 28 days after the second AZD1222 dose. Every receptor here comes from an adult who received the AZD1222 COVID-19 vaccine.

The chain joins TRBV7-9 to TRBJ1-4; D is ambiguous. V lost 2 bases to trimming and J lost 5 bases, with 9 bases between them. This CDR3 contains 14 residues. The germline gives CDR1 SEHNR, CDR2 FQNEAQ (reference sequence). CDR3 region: CASSLIGENEKLFF. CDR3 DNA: TGTGCCAGCAGCTTAATCGGTGAAAATGAAAAACTGTTTTTT.

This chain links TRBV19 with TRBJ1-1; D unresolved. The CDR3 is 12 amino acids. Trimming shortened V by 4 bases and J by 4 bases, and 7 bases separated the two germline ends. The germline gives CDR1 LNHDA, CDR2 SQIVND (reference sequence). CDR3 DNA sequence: TGTGCCAGTAGTAGCCTCGGCACTGAAGCTTTCTTT. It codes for CASSSLGTEAFF.

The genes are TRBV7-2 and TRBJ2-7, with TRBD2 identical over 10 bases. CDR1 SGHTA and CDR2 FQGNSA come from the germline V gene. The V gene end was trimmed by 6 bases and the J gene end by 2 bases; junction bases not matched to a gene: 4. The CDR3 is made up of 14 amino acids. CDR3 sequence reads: CASRPLAGPYEQYF. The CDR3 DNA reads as TGTGCCAGCAGGCCACTAGCGGGACCCTACGAGCAGTACTTC. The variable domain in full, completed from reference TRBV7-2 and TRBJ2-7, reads GAGVSQSPSNKVTEKGKDVELRCDPISGHTALYWYRQSLGQGLEFLIYFQGNSAPDKSGLPSDRFSAERTGGSVSTLTIQRTQQEDSAVYLCASRPLAGPYEQYFGPGTRLTVT.

The CDR3 region has the DNA TGTGCCAGCAGTTTAAGCGACAGGCGGCCTGCGCAAGAGACCCAGTACTTC. The encoded protein is CASSLSDRRPAQETQYF. The chain is built from TRBV28 and TRBJ2-5; tentative D call: TRBD1 (6 bases). The germline gives CDR1 MDHEN, CDR2 SYDVKM. This CDR3 is built from 17 residues. The ends were cut back, 2 bases at V and 2 bases at J, with 18 bases in the middle.

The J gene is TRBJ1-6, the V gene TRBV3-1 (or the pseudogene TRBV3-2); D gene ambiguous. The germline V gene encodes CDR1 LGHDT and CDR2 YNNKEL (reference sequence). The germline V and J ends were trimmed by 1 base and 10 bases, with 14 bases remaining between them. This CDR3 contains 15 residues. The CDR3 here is CASSQGLEGGSPLHF. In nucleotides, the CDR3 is TGTGCCAGCAGCCAAGGCCTCGAGGGAGGATCACCCCTCCACTTT.

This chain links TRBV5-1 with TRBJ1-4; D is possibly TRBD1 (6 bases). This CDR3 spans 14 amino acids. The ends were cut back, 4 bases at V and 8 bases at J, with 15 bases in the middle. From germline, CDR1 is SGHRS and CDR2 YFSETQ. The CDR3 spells CASSRDRSDEKLFF. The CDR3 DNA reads TGCGCCAGCAGCCGTGACAGGAGCGACGAAAAACTGTTTTTT.

CDR3 sequence (DNA): TGTGCCAGTAGTTGGGGGGAAGCTACCTCCAATGAGCAGTTCTTC. Amino acid sequence: CASSWGEATSNEQFF. V gene TRBV19 combines with J gene TRBJ2-1; TRBD2 might be the D (6 bases). Trimming stripped 5 bases from V and 6 bases from J, with 17 bases between. Germline V lookup: CDR1 LNHDA, CDR2 SQIVND (reference sequence). The length of the CDR3 is 15 residues. Full variable domain (rest looked up from reference TRBV19 and TRBJ2-1): DGGITQSPKYLFRKEGQNVTLSCEQNLNHDAMYWYRQDPGQGLRLIYYSQIVNDFQKGDIAEGYSVSREKKESFPLTVTSAQKNPTAFYLCASSWGEATSNEQFFGPGTRLTVL.

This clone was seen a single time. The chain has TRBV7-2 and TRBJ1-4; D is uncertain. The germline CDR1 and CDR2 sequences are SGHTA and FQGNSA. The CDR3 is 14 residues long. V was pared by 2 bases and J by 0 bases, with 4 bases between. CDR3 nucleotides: TGTGCCAGCAGCTTATCTGCAACTAATGAAAAACTGTTTTTT. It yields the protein CASSLSATNEKLFF. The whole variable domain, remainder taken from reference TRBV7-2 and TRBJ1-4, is GAGVSQSPSNKVTEKGKDVELRCDPISGHTALYWYRQSLGQGLEFLIYFQGNSAPDKSGLPSDRFSAERTGGSVSTLTIQRTQQEDSAVYLCASSLSATNEKLFFGSGTQLSVL.

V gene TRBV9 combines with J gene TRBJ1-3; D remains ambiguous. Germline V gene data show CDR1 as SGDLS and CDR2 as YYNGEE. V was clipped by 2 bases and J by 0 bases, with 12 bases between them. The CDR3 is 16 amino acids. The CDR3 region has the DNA TGTGCCAGCAGCGTCCGGGGTGGGTTCTCTGGAAACACCATATATTTT. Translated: CASSVRGGFSGNTIYF.

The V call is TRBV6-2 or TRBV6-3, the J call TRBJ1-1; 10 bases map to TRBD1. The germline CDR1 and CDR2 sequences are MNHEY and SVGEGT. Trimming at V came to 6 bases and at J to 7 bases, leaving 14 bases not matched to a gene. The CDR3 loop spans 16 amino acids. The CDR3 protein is CASSPDRGPRYNEAFF. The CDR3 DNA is TGTGCCAGCAGCCCCGACAGGGGGCCTCGGTACAATGAAGCTTTCTTT.

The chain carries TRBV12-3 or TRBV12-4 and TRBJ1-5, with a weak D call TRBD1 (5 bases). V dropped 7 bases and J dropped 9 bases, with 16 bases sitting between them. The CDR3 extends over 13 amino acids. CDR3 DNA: TGTGCCAGCAACCAGGGTTTAGCGGGGCCCCAGCATTTT. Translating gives CASNQGLAGPQHF.

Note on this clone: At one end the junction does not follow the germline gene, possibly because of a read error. CDR3 bases: TGTGCCAGCAGGGAAGGACAGGGGGTGAGCTATGGCTACACCTTC. Amino acid sequence: CASREGQGVSYGYTF. The gene calls are TRBV2 and TRBJ1-2; 10 bases match TRBD1. Germline V gives CDR1 SNHLY, CDR2 FYNNEI. The CDR3 loop spans 15 amino acids. The full variable domain, rest sourced from reference TRBV2 and TRBJ1-2, is EPEVTQTPSHQVTQMGQEVILRCVPISNHLYFYWYRQILGQKVEFLVSFYNNEISEKSEIFDDQFSVERPDGSNFTLKIRSTKLEDSAMYFCASREGQGVSYGYTFGSGTRLTVV.

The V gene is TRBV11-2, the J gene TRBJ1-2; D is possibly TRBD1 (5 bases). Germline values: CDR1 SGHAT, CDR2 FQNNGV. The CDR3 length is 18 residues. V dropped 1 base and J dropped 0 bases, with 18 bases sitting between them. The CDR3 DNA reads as TGTGCCAGCAGCTTAGCGGGGGGTGAGGTTTCCCCTAACTATGGCTACACCTTC. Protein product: CASSLAGGEVSPNYGYTF.

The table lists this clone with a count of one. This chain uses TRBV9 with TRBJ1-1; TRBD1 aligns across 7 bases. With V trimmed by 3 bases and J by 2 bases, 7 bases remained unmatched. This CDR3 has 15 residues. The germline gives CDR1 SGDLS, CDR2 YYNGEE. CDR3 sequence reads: CASSALDRANTEAFF. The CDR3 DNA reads TGTGCCAGCAGCGCCCTAGACAGGGCCAACACTGAAGCTTTCTTT.

The CDR3 sequence is CASSDSEETEAFF. CDR3 in DNA: TGTGCCAGCAGTGATAGTGAGGAGACTGAAGCTTTCTTT. The chain combines TRBV6-4 with TRBJ1-1, with D hard to call. The CDR3 has 13 residues. Trimming took 3 bases from V and 5 from J, leaving 10 bases between them. CDR1 MRHNA and CDR2 SNTAGT come from the germline V gene.

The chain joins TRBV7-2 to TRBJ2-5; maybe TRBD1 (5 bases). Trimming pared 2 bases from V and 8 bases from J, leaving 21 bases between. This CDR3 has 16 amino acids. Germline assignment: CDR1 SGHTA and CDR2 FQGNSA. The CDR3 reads CASSLTADTPQGTQYF. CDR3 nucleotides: TGTGCCAGCAGCTTAACCGCGGACACTCCGCAAGGAACCCAGTACTTC.

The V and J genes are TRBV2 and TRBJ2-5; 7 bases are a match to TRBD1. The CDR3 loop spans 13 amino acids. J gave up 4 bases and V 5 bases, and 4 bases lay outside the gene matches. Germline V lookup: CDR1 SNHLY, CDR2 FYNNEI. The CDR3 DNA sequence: TGTGCCAGCAGTCTAGACAGGGTAGAGACCCAGTACTTC. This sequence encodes CASSLDRVETQYF.